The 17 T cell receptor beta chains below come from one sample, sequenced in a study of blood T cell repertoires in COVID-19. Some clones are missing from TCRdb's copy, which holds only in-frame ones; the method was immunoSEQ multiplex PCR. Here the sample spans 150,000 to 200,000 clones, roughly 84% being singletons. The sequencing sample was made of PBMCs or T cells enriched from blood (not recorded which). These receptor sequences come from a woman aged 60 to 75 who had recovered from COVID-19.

The CDR3, as DNA: TGTGCCAGCAGCATCTTCGACTACGGCGGGGAGAACGAGCAGTACTTC. Translation gives CASSIFDYGGENEQYF. The rearrangement links TRBV9 to TRBJ2-7, with D maybe TRBD2 (6 bases). Trimming removed 4 bases from V and 5 bases from J, with 22 bases in between. The CDR3 has 16 amino acids. CDR1 is SGDLS and CDR2 is YYNGEE in the germline V gene.

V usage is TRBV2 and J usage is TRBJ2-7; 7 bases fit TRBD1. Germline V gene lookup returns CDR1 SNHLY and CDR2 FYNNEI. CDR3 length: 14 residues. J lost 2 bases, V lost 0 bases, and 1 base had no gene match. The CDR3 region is CASSEAQGPYEQYF. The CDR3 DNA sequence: TGTGCCAGCAGTGAAGCACAGGGGCCCTACGAGCAGTACTTC.

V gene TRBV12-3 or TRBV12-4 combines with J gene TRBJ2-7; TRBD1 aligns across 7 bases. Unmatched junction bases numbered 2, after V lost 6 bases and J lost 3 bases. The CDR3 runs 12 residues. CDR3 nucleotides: TGTGCCAGCAGCGGACAGGTCTACGAGCAGTACTTC. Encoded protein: CASSGQVYEQYF.

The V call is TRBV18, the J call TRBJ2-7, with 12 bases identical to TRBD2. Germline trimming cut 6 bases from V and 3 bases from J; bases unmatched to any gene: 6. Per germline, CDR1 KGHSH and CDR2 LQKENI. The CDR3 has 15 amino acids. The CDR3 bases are TGTGCCAGCTCCGAGACTAGCGGGAGCCGCTACGAGCAGTACTTC. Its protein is CASSETSGSRYEQYF.

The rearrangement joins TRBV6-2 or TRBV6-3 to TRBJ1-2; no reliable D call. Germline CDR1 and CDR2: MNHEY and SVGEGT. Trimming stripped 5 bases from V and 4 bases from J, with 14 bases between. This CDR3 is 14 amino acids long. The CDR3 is CASSPLGGIYGYTF. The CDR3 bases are TGTGCCAGCAGTCCCCTGGGCGGGATCTATGGCTACACCTTC.

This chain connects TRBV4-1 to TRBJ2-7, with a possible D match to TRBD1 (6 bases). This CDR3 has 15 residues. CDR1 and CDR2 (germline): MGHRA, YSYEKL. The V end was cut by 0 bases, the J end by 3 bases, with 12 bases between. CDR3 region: CASSQEQGPHYEQYF. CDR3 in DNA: TGCGCCAGCAGCCAAGAACAGGGTCCTCACTACGAGCAGTACTTC.

In DNA, the CDR3 is TGTGCCAGCAGCAGGCGCACCGGGGAGCTGTTTTTT. Translating it yields CASSRRTGELFF. This chain links TRBV6-5 with TRBJ2-2; no firm D call. V lost 6 bases and J 4 bases, leaving 6 bases between the germline ends. The length of the CDR3 is 12 residues. Germline CDR1 MNHEY, CDR2 SVGAGI.

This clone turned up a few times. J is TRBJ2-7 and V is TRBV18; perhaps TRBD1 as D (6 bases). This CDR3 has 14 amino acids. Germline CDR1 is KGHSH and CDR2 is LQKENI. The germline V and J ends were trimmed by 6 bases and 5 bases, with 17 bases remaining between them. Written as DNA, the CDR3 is TGTGCCAGCTCGCAAGAGGACAGTTCCAACGAGCAGTACTTC. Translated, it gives CASSQEDSSNEQYF.

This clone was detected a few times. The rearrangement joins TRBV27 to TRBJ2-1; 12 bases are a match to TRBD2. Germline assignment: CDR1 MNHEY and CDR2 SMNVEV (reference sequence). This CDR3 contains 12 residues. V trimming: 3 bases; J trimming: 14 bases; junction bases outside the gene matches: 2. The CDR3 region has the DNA TGTGCCAGCAGTTTTTCTAGCGGGAGGGAGTTCTTC. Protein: CASSFSSGREFF.

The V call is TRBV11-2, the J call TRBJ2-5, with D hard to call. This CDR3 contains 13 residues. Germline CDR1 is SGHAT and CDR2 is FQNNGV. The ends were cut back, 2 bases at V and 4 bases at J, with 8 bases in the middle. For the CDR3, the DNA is TGTGCCAGCAGCTTACTGTCGGGAGAGACCCAGTACTTC. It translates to CASSLLSGETQYF.

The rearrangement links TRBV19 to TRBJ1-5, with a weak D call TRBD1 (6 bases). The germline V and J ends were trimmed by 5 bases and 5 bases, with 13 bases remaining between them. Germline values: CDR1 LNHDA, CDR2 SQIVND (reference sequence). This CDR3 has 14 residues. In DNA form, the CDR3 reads TGTGCCAGTAGTCGGGACAATTTCGATCAGCCCCAGCATTTT. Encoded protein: CASSRDNFDQPQHF.

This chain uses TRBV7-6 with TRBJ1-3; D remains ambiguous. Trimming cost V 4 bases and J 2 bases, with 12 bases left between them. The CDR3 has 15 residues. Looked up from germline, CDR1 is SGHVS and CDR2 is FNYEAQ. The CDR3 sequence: CASSSPVRAGNTIYF. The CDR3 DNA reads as TGTGCCAGCAGCTCACCCGTCCGCGCTGGAAACACCATATATTTT.

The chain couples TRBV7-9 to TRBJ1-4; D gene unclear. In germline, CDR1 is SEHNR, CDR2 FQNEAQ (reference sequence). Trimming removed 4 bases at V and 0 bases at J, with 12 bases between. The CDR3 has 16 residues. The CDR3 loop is CASSSLISATNEKLFF. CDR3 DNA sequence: TGTGCCAGCAGCTCATTAATTTCAGCAACTAATGAAAAACTGTTTTTT.

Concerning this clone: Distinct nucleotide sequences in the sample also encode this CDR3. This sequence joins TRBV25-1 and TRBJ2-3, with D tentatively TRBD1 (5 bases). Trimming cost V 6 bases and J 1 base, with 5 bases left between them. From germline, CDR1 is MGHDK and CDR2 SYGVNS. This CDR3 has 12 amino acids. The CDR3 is CASSRGTDTQYF. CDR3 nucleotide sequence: TGTGCCAGCAGCAGGGGCACAGATACGCAGTATTTT.

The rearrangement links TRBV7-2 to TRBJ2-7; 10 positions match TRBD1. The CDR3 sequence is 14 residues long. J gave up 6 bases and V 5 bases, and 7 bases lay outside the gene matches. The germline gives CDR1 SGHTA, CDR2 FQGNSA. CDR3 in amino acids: CASSLGTGVGEQYF. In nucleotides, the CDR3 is TGTGCCAGCAGCCTAGGGACAGGGGTTGGCGAGCAGTACTTC.

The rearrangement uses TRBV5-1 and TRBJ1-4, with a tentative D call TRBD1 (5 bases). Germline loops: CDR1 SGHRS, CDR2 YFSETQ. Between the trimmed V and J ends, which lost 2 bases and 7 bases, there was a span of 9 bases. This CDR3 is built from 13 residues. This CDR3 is CASSFPGGEKLFF. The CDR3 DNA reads TGCGCCAGCAGCTTTCCGGGGGGTGAAAAACTGTTTTTT.

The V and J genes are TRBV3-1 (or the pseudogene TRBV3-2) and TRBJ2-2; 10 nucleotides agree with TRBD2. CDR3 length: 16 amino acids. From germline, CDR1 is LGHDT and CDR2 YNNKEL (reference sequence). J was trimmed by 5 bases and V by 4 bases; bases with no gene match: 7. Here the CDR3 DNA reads TGTGCCAGCAGCCCCCAGCGGGGGGGCGGTACCGGGGAGCTGTTTTTT. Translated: CASSPQRGGGTGELFF.